The 7 T cell receptor beta chains presented below share a single source sample, sequenced in a study of cytomegalovirus exposure and HLA in healthy donors. PCR primers comprised 60 Vbeta and 13 Jbeta primers. Clones were read by immunoSEQ multiplex PCR, and TCRdb kept only the in-frame ones, dropping some. The data show fewer than 250,000 clones, 65% to 85% seen once. The sequencing input was PBMCs. The receptor set was obtained from a boy aged 2 to 9 in good health and CMV-seronegative.

The V and J genes are TRBV27 and TRBJ2-7; 10 bases are a match to TRBD2. With V trimmed by 2 bases and J by 7 bases, 8 bases remained unmatched. The germline gives CDR1 MNHEY, CDR2 SMNVEV (reference sequence). CDR3 size: 15 residues. CDR3 DNA: TGTGCCAGCAGTTTAGCTAGCGGGGGTACTACGGAGCAGTACTTC. Translated, it gives CASSLASGGTTEQYF.

CDR3 protein: CASSAGLAGDGEQFF. The CDR3 DNA sequence: TGTGCCAGCAGCGCGGGACTAGCGGGAGATGGCGAGCAGTTCTTC. The rearrangement joins TRBV7-8 to TRBJ2-1; 14 nucleotides match TRBD2. The CDR3 totals 15 residues. V shed 5 bases, J shed 10 bases, and the junction held 7 bases outside the gene matches. Germline V gives CDR1 SGHVS, CDR2 FQNEAQ.

About this clone: Within the sample, other DNA sequences also encode this same CDR3. This chain connects TRBV5-1 to TRBJ2-1; 8 bases are a match to TRBD2. CDR3 length: 16 residues. Germline CDR1 is SGHRS and CDR2 is YFSETQ. After removal of 0 bases from V and 0 bases from J, the junction contained 2 bases not matched to a gene. CDR3 loop: CASSLGLAGSYNEQFF. CDR3 sequence (DNA): TGCGCCAGCAGCTTGGGGCTAGCGGGCTCCTACAATGAGCAGTTCTTC.

This sequence joins TRBV7-8 and TRBJ1-2, with no clear D. The germline gives CDR1 SGHVS, CDR2 FQNEAQ. Trimming stripped 4 bases from V and 4 bases from J, with 10 bases between. CDR3 length: 13 amino acids. The CDR3 DNA reads as TGTGCCAGCAGCTCTTTCTCCTTCTATGGCTACACCTTC. Translation: CASSSFSFYGYTF.

This clone was detected only once. The sample holds other DNA sequences that translate to the same CDR3. The chain uses TRBV5-6 and TRBJ2-7, with TRBD2 matching 8 bases. The CDR3 spans 14 residues. Trimming removed 4 bases from V and 6 bases from J; junction bases left unmatched: 9. Germline V gene lookup returns CDR1 SGHDT and CDR2 YYEEEE. The CDR3 coding sequence is TGTGCCAGCAGCCGTTCCAGCGGGAGCGGCGAGCAGTACTTC. As protein: CASSRSSGSGEQYF.

The rearrangement joins TRBV12-5 to TRBJ1-5, with D unclear. Germline assignment: CDR1 LGHNT and CDR2 FRNRAP. This CDR3 is 13 amino acids long. V was shortened by 5 bases and J by 5 bases, with 10 bases between the two germline ends. CDR3 in amino acids: CASGILTDQPQHF. The CDR3 DNA reads TGTGCTAGTGGTATATTAACGGATCAGCCCCAGCATTTT. The whole variable domain, remainder taken from reference TRBV12-5 and TRBJ1-5, is DARVTQTPRHKVTEMGQEVTMRCQPILGHNTVFWYRQTMMQGLELLAYFRNRAPLDDSGMPKDRFSAEMPDATLATLKIQPSEPRDSAVYFCASGILTDQPQHFGDGTRLSIL.

This rearrangement joins TRBV27 to TRBJ2-7; D is uncertain. In germline, CDR1 is MNHEY, CDR2 SMNVEV (reference sequence). Trimming removed 2 bases from V and 0 bases from J, with 5 bases in between. The CDR3 contains 13 residues. The CDR3 sequence is CASSLTGSYEQYF. CDR3 nucleotides: TGTGCCAGCAGTTTAACGGGCTCCTACGAGCAGTACTTC.